This T cell receptor beta chain was recorded in a study of cytomegalovirus exposure and HLA in healthy donors. Study results and limitations: Accurate predictions that matched the HLA-A and HLA-B alleles of most subjects were reportedly made from TCR beta sequences. The study put 150 to 200 TCR beta chains on its list as cytomegalovirus-associated.

This CDR3 has 14 amino acids. The trim removed 3 bases at V and 2 bases at J, leaving 1 base unmatched. Germline V gene data show CDR1 as KGHSH and CDR2 as LQKENI. The PCR contained 60 Vbeta and 13 Jbeta primers. Original data processing: A follow-up analysis tallied approximately 85 million unique TCR beta chains, some 11 million shared. Clones were sequenced by immunoSEQ multiplex PCR, and TCRdb holds only the in-frame ones, with some missing. The V and J calls and clone size are taken from that table; D and trimming were inferred from the DNA. The table lists around 170,000 clones, approximately 80% of them singletons, with 1.3% to 1.5% in the top ten. On this clone: Its antigen is not known.

The sequenced sample consisted of PBMCs. The chain joins TRBV18 to TRBJ2-7, with 10 bases matching TRBD1. This TCR came from a girl aged 10-17 years in good health and CMV-seropositive. In DNA form, the CDR3 reads TGTGCCAGCTCACCGGGACAGGGGCCCTACGAGCAGTACTTC. This translates into CASSPGQGPYEQYF.